This T cell receptor (beta chain) was captured by sequencing in a study of CD4+ T cells in melanoma (dated by TCRdb to the early 2020s). Turning to the overall study: The study examined neoantigen-specific CD4+ T cells in human melanoma. What the study reported, not specific to this receptor: Diverse differentiation states were reported to be shown by neoantigen-specific CD4+ T cells in melanoma. Neoantigen-specific CD4+ T cells were reported to be correlated with the function of CD8+ T cells, macrophages and B cells.

The germline V gene (reference sequence) gives CDR1 as SEHNR and CDR2 as FQNEAQ. The CDR3 has 18 amino acids, counting the end cysteine and phenylalanine. CDR3 DNA only is kept here, 54 bases in frame from base 1. A note on this clone: The antigen it recognizes is unknown. The sample holds no much larger clone one base away, and base qualities are not on file.

The donors were melanoma patients. Libraries were constructed by the immunoSEQ multiplex PCR assay. In TCRdb, the immuneACCESS table is reduced to in-frame sequences with V and J assigned. These tables do not hold every clone; where another copy was compared, an unresolved V gene accounts for under half, and the others remain unexplained. Across this sample there are tens of thousands of clones, with roughly 69% seen only once. The biggest ten clones account for roughly 4.4% of the sample. Sequenced input: tumor tissue. The V gene is TRBV7-9 and the J gene is TRBJ2-5; 11 bases in the middle match TRBD1. The J call may be mistaken, given a closer DNA end match to TRBJ2-7. This clonotype originated in a human donor with melanoma. CDR3 protein: CASSSLLLGQGALNEQYF. The sequenced DNA is TGTGCCAGCAGCTCTCTCCTCCTTGGACAGGGGGCACTAAACGAGCAGTACTTC.